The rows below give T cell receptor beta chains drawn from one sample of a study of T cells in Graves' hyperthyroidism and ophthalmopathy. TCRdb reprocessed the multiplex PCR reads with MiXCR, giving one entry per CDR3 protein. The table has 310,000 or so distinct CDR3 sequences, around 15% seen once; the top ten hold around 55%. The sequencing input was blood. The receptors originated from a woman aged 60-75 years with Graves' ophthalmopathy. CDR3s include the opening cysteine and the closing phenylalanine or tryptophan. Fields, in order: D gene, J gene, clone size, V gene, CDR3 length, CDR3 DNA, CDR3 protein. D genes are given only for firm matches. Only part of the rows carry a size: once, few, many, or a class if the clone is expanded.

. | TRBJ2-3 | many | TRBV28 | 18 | TGTGCCAGCAGTTGGGCCCTCTTAGGCAGGGGAAACACAGATACGCAGTATTTT | CASSWALLGRGNTDTQYF
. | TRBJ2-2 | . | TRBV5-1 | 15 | TGCGCCAGCAAGTTTCTGGCGGGACACACCGGGGAGCTGTTTTTT | CASKFLAGHTGELFF
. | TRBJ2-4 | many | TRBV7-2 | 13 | TGTGCCAGCAGCCGACAGGGAGGAAACATTCAGTACTTC | CASSRQGGNIQYF
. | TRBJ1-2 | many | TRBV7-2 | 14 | TGTGCCAGCAGCGACGGGGCAATTAACTATGGCTACACCTTC | CASSDGAINYGYTF
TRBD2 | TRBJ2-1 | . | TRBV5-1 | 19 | TGCGCCAGCAGTCTCGGGACTAGCGGGGGGACGGGGACCTACAATGAGCAGTTCTTC | CASSLGTSGGTGTYNEQFF
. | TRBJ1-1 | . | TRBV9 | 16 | TGTACCAGCAGCCGCCAACATCATAGTCCGGACACTGAAGCTTTCTTT | CTSSRQHHSPDTEAFF
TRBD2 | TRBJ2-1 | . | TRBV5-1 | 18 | TGCGCCAGCAGCTTGGGTCTAGCGGGGACTCCGTCCTACAATGAGCAGTTCTTC | CASSLGLAGTPSYNEQFF
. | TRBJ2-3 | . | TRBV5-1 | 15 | TGCGCCAGCACTCCCGCATGGGGGAGGGGGGATACGCAGTATTTT | CASTPAWGRGDTQYF
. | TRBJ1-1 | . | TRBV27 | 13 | TGTGCCAGCAGTTTATCGATTAACACTGAAGCTTTCTTT | CASSLSINTEAFF
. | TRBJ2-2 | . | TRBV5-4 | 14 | TGTGCCAGCAGCTTGGAGCAGCACACCGGGGAGCTGTTTTTT | CASSLEQHTGELFF
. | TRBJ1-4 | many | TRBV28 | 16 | TGTGCCAGCAGTTTAGGGGGGGCAGGAGGTAATGAAAAACTGTTTTTT | CASSLGGAGGNEKLFF
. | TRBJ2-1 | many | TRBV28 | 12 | TGTGCCAGCACCTGGACGCAGGGGGAGCAGTTCTTC | CASTWTQGEQFF